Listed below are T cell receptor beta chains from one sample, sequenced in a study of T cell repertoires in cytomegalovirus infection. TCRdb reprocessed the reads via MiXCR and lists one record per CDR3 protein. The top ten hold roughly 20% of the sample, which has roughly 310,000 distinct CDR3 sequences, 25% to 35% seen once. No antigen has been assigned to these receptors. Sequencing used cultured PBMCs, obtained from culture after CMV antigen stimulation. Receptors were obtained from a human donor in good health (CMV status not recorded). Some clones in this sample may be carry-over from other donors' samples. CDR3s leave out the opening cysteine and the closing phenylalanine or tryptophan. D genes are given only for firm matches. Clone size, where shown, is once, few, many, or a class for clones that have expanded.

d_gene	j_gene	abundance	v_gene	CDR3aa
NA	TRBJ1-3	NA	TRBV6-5	ASSYSIGVAGNTIY
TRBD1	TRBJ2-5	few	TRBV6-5	ASSPDRGPLQETQY
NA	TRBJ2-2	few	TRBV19	ASEPRSANTGELF
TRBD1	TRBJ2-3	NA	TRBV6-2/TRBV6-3	ASSRNTRDRGRFSTDTQY
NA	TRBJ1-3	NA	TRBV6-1	ASSEGGFSGNTIY
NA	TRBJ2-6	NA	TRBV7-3	ASSKNRGGGANVLT
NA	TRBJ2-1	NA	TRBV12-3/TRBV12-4	ASSLAPLPTEQS
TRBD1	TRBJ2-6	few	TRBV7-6	ASSLGQGASGANVLT
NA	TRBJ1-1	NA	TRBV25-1	ASKRWRNTEAF
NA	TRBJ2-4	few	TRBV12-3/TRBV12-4	ASSLSGLAKNIQY
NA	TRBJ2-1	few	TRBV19	ASSIGSSSYNEQF
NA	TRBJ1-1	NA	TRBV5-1	ASSLDGRTNTEAF
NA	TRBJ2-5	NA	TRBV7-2	ASTPGASLRGETQY
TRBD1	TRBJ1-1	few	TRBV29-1	SGGQAPGKTEAF
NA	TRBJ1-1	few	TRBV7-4	ASSLYVGEDTEAF
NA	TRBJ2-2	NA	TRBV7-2	ASSLPGRGELF
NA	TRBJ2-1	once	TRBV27	ASSLYGGPTNEQF
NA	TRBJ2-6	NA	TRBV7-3	ASSPLGAGANVLT
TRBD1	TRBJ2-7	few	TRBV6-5	ASSYSPRGPYEQY
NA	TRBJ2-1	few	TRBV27	ASSLSGYSYNEQF
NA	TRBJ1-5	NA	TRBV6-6	ASEEPSNQPQH
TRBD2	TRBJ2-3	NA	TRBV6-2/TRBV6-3	ASSYAREGPGDTQY
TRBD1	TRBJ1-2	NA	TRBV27	ASTSPGQGARGYT
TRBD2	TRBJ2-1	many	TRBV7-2	ASTVLAGGKGDEQF
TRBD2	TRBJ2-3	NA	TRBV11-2	ASSRTHSTSGNADTQY
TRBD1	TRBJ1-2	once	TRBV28	ASSLPGQDLKYYGYT
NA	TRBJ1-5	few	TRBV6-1	ASREGNNQPQH